Below, 27 T cell receptor beta chains from the same sample are listed, as sequenced in a study of blood T cell repertoires in COVID-19. The protocol was immunoSEQ multiplex PCR, while the TCRdb copy is restricted to in-frame clones and leaves out a portion. The sample yields 200,000 to 250,000 clones, roughly nine tenths seen once. The specimen sequenced was peripheral blood. All receptors come from a woman in her fifties or sixties with acute or convalescent COVID-19.

The chain employs TRBV18 and TRBJ1-2; TRBD1 agrees at 11 bases. The CDR3 totals 14 residues. V trimming: 1 base; J trimming: 6 bases; junction bases outside the gene matches: 1. Per the germline V gene, CDR1 is KGHSH and CDR2 is LQKENI. The CDR3, as DNA: TGTGCCAGCTCACCACGGACAGGGGGCGATGGCTACACCTTC. It is translated as CASSPRTGGDGYTF.

This clone was seen a few times. The chain carries TRBV5-4 and TRBJ2-3; 9 bases agree with TRBD1. The CDR3 has 16 amino acids. The V gene's germline CDR1 is SGHNT and CDR2 YYREEE (reference sequence). J was trimmed by 5 bases and V by 4 bases; bases with no gene match: 11. The CDR3 loop reads CASSRGTGIFGDTQYF. The CDR3 DNA reads TGTGCCAGCAGCCGTGGGACAGGGATTTTTGGAGATACGCAGTATTTT.

The chain employs TRBV5-1 and TRBJ2-7; 7 nucleotides agree with TRBD2. Germline CDR1 SGHRS, CDR2 YFSETQ. The CDR3 covers 15 residues. V lost 0 bases, J lost 3 bases, and 6 bases stayed unmatched. In DNA form, the CDR3 reads TGCGCCAGCAGCTTGGCCGGGCGGGGGTTCTACGAGCAGTACTTC. Translation gives CASSLAGRGFYEQYF.

The chain combines TRBV7-6 with TRBJ2-2; D perhaps matches TRBD2 (5 bases). Trimming stripped 5 bases from V and 3 bases from J, with 13 bases between. The CDR3 sequence is 15 residues long. From germline, CDR1 is SGHVS and CDR2 FNYEAQ. The CDR3 coding sequence is TGTGCCAGCAGCCCACGAGGAGGTTACACCGGGGAGCTGTTTTTT. Its protein product is CASSPRGGYTGELFF.

The chain combines TRBV6-6 with TRBJ2-1; D is unresolved. Germline loops: CDR1 MNHNY, CDR2 SVGAGI (reference sequence). With 6 bases removed from V and 0 bases from J, the gap between germline ends came to 12 bases. The CDR3 is made up of 15 amino acids. The CDR3 loop is CASRLLQSSYNEQFF. Written as DNA, the CDR3 is TGTGCCAGCAGACTACTCCAGAGCTCCTACAATGAGCAGTTCTTC.

This clone was seen once. V gene TRBV18 combines with J gene TRBJ2-5; D unresolved. With 0 bases removed from V and 1 base from J, the gap between germline ends came to 6 bases. This CDR3 is built from 14 residues. Germline lookup yields CDR1 KGHSH and CDR2 LQKENI. In DNA form, the CDR3 reads TGTGCCAGCTCACCACCTAGCCTCCAAGAGACCCAGTACTTC. Amino acid sequence: CASSPPSLQETQYF. Full variable domain (remainder filled in from reference TRBV18 and TRBJ2-5): NAGVMQNPRHLVRRRGQEARLRCSPMKGHSHVYWYRQLPEEGLKFMVYLQKENIIDESGMPKERFSAEFPKEGPSILRIQQVVRGDSAAYFCASSPPSLQETQYFGPGTRLLVL.

The CDR3 bases are TGCGCCAGCAGCTTGGATGGGACAGGGTATTTTGGAGGCTACACCTTC. It is translated as CASSLDGTGYFGGYTF. The chain is built from TRBV5-1 and TRBJ1-2; 9 bases are shared with TRBD1. The germline gives CDR1 SGHRS, CDR2 YFSETQ. The CDR3 is made up of 16 amino acids. The junction had 11 bases not matched to a gene; V was cut back by 0 bases and J by 8 bases.

The V gene is TRBV29-1, the J gene TRBJ1-5; possible D gene TRBD1, 6 bases. V was shortened by 4 bases and J by 7 bases, with 17 bases between the two germline ends. The CDR3 contains 14 residues. From germline, CDR1 is SQVTM and CDR2 ANQGSEA. CDR3 region: CSVAEGGFSQPQHF. The CDR3 nucleotides read TGCAGCGTTGCGGAAGGGGGATTCTCGCAGCCCCAGCATTTT.

The chain combines TRBV10-3 with TRBJ2-7; maybe TRBD2 (6 bases). The germline V gene has CDR1 ENHRY and CDR2 SYGVKD. The CDR3 runs to 13 residues. Trimming stripped 7 bases from V and 7 bases from J, with 17 bases between. CDR3 in DNA: TGTGCCATCAAGGCTAGCGATAAACGGGAGCAGTACTTC. It encodes CAIKASDKREQYF.

The chain links TRBV19 to TRBJ1-2, with 8 bases lining up with TRBD1. CDR1 LNHDA and CDR2 SQIVND come from the germline V gene (reference sequence). This CDR3 has 15 residues. V shed 4 bases, J shed 5 bases, and the junction held 9 bases outside the gene matches. CDR3 coding DNA: TGTGCCAGTAGTACCCCCCAGGGGGCTCGGTATGGCTACACCTTC. Its translation is CASSTPQGARYGYTF.

The J gene is TRBJ2-7, the V gene TRBV11-2; 10 nucleotides line up with TRBD1. Looked up from germline, CDR1 is SGHAT and CDR2 is FQNNGV. CDR3 length equals 14 residues. Trimming cost V 6 bases and J 3 bases; bases outside gene matches: 5. CDR3 DNA sequence: TGTGCCAGCAGTCCGGGACAGGGGTACTACGAGCAGTACTTC. Amino acid sequence: CASSPGQGYYEQYF. Variable domain in full (rest from reference TRBV11-2 and TRBJ2-7): EAGVAQSPRYKIIEKRQSVAFWCNPISGHATLYWYQQILGQGPKLLIQFQNNGVVDDSQLPKDRFSAERLKGVDSTLKIQPAKLEDSAVYLCASSPGQGYYEQYFGPGTRLTVT.

This chain links TRBV5-1 with TRBJ2-7; 13 bases are shared with TRBD2. Germline V gene data show CDR1 as SGHRS and CDR2 as YFSETQ. The CDR3 sequence is 14 residues long. V trimming: 3 bases; J trimming: 6 bases; junction bases outside the gene matches: 3. The CDR3 sequence is CASSSGLAGSEQYF. DNA of the CDR3: TGCGCCAGCAGCTCGGGACTAGCGGGATCCGAGCAGTACTTC.

The genes are TRBV7-8 and TRBJ1-4; D perhaps matches TRBD1 (6 bases). Between the trimmed V and J ends, which lost 3 bases and 7 bases, there was a span of 18 bases. The CDR3 extends over 16 amino acids. Germline-derived CDR1 and CDR2 are SGHVS and FQNEAQ. Here the CDR3 DNA reads TGTGCCAGCAGCTTTTACGCGCCAGGGGCGGGTGAAAAACTGTTTTTT. Protein: CASSFYAPGAGEKLFF.

The chain is built from TRBV30 and TRBJ2-7, with 11 bases identical to TRBD1. The CDR3 is 15 amino acids. The junction had 6 bases not matched to a gene; V was cut back by 0 bases and J by 5 bases. Germline assignment: CDR1 GTSNPN and CDR2 SVGIG (reference sequence). The CDR3 region is CAWSVRGTGGNEQYF. The CDR3 nucleotides are TGTGCCTGGAGTGTAAGGGGGACAGGGGGGAACGAGCAGTACTTC.

This rearrangement joins TRBV6-6 to TRBJ2-3, with TRBD2 matching over 8 bases. The CDR3 has 19 amino acids. Germline CDR1 and CDR2: MNHNY and SVGAGI (reference sequence). V was pared by 5 bases and J by 1 base, with 17 bases of the junction left unmatched. CDR3 protein: CASSPRGGSGRVGTDTQYF. The CDR3 coding sequence is TGTGCCAGCAGTCCGCGGGGTGGGAGCGGGAGAGTGGGCACAGATACGCAGTATTTT.

The chain recombines TRBV6-5 with TRBJ2-4; 7 nucleotides match TRBD2. The CDR3 loop spans 13 amino acids. Germline values: CDR1 MNHEY, CDR2 SVGAGI. The V gene end was trimmed by 2 bases and the J gene end by 7 bases; junction bases not matched to a gene: 2. The CDR3 bases are TGTGCCAGCAGTTACGGGGAGGGGAACATTCAGTACTTC. Amino acids: CASSYGEGNIQYF.

This chain joins TRBV4-1 and TRBJ1-2; possibly TRBD1 for D (5 bases). The CDR3 length is 12 residues. Trimming removed 6 bases at V and 8 bases at J, with 13 bases between. CDR1 is MGHRA and CDR2 is YSYEKL in the germline V gene. CDR3 DNA: TGCGCCAGCAGTCTAAACGGGGGAGGCTACACCTTC. Translated: CASSLNGGGYTF.

The chain is built from TRBV29-1 and TRBJ2-7; D remains unclear. Germline assignment: CDR1 SQVTM and CDR2 ANQGSEA. The CDR3 extends over 12 amino acids. V lost 4 bases to trimming and J lost 3 bases, with 10 bases between them. CDR3 amino acids: CSVVGRNYEQYF. The CDR3, as DNA: TGCAGCGTTGTTGGCAGGAACTACGAGCAGTACTTC.

This clone was detected only once. The chain links TRBV6-1 to TRBJ1-3; D is unclear. Germline V lookup: CDR1 MNHNS, CDR2 SASEGT. V was shortened by 3 bases and J by 0 bases, with 6 bases between the two germline ends. CDR3 length: 14 amino acids. CDR3 nucleotide sequence: TGTGCCAGCAGTGAGAGAATCTCTGGAAACACCATATATTTT. It translates to CASSERISGNTIYF.

The table lists this clone with a few counts. The V call is TRBV2, the J call TRBJ1-5; D gene ambiguous. The V end was cut by 6 bases, the J end by 4 bases, with 13 bases between. The germline V gene encodes CDR1 SNHLY and CDR2 FYNNEI. CDR3 length: 14 residues. The CDR3 here is CASRVDGGNQPQHF. In nucleotides, the CDR3 is TGTGCCAGCAGAGTGGACGGAGGTAATCAGCCCCAGCATTTT.

The J gene is TRBJ1-3, the V gene TRBV5-1; D uncertain. The CDR3 has 14 amino acids. CDR1 SGHRS and CDR2 YFSETQ come from the germline V gene. Trimming removed 0 bases at V and 4 bases at J, with 8 bases between. The CDR3 sequence is CASSLELTGNTIYF. The DNA of the CDR3 is TGCGCCAGCAGCTTGGAACTAACGGGAAACACCATATATTTT.

The chain links TRBV5-8 to TRBJ1-5; D possibly corresponds to TRBD1 (6 bases). The V gene's germline CDR1 is SGHTS and CDR2 YDEGEE. V was clipped by 2 bases and J by 5 bases, with 11 bases between them. CDR3 length: 14 residues. CDR3 sequence reads: CASSLGGVYQPQHF. The CDR3 DNA follows: TGTGCCAGCAGCTTAGGGGGGGTGTATCAGCCCCAGCATTTT.

The J gene is TRBJ2-5, the V gene TRBV4-1; D ambiguous. Germline-derived CDR1 and CDR2 are MGHRA and YSYEKL. The V gene lost 1 base and the J gene lost 5 bases, with 11 bases spanning the gap. The CDR3 sequence is 14 residues long. CDR3 DNA: TGCGCCAGCAGCCAAGTGTCTATCGGGGAGACCCAGTACTTC. Translating gives CASSQVSIGETQYF.

A single count supports this clone. The gene calls are TRBV27 and TRBJ2-1; 8 bases map to TRBD2. Germline-derived CDR1 and CDR2 are MNHEY and SMNVEV (reference sequence). The CDR3 spans 15 residues. Trimming took 1 base from V and 7 from J; bases not matched to a gene: 6. The CDR3 region is CASSLLGGRWNEQFF. In DNA, the CDR3 is TGTGCCAGCAGTTTATTGGGCGGGAGGTGGAATGAGCAGTTCTTC.

This clone occurred once. The chain recombines TRBV14 with TRBJ2-1, with 9 bases lining up with TRBD1. The V gene's germline CDR1 is SGHDN and CDR2 FVKESK. The CDR3 loop spans 15 amino acids. J gave up 3 bases and V 8 bases, and 8 bases lay outside the gene matches. CDR3 sequence (DNA): TGTGCCAGCCGGGGAGGGGACAGGGACTACAATGAGCAGTTCTTC. It specifies CASRGGDRDYNEQFF.

This chain connects TRBV19 to TRBJ2-6; 8 bases align to TRBD1. Losses at the gene ends were 6 bases for V and 0 bases for J; bases not matched to a gene: 7. Germline V gene sequence: CDR1 LNHDA, CDR2 SQIVND (reference sequence). This CDR3 region has 17 residues. Here the CDR3 reads CASRKGQGFSGANVLTF. CDR3 bases: TGTGCCAGTAGGAAAGGACAGGGCTTCTCTGGGGCCAACGTCCTGACTTTC. The whole variable domain, remainder taken from reference TRBV19 and TRBJ2-6, is DGGITQSPKYLFRKEGQNVTLSCEQNLNHDAMYWYRQDPGQGLRLIYYSQIVNDFQKGDIAEGYSVSREKKESFPLTVTSAQKNPTAFYLCASRKGQGFSGANVLTFGAGSRLTVL.

Only one count was recorded for this clone. The chain couples TRBV20-1 to TRBJ1-2; unclear D gene. This CDR3 contains 11 residues. The germline V gene has CDR1 DFQATT and CDR2 SNEGSKA (reference sequence). Trimming removed 3 bases from V and 5 bases from J, with 7 bases in between. The CDR3, as DNA: TGCAGTGCTAGGAGTGCGTATGGCTACACCTTC. Translation: CSARSAYGYTF.